The rows below give T cell receptor beta chains drawn from one sample of a study of control samples from healthy donors and cancer patients. Method: immunoSEQ multiplex PCR; TCRdb's copy keeps in-frame clones and lacks some. This sample yields over 120,000 clones, of which more than 85% are seen a single time; 3.2% belongs to the top ten. What was sequenced was blood. The receptors were sampled from a man aged 30 to 45 in good health. The CDR3 runs from the conserved cysteine through the conserved F or W. Fields, in order: D gene, clone size, J gene, V gene, CDR3 DNA, CDR3 protein. D genes are given only for firm matches. A row's size may be missing; if present it is once, few, many or a size class.

d_call: .; clone_size: .; j_call: TRBJ1-1; v_call: TRBV9; cdr3_nt: TGTGCCAGCAGCGTAGAGGGGAACACTGAAGCTTTCTTT; cdr3_aa: CASSVEGNTEAFF
d_call: .; clone_size: .; j_call: TRBJ1-5; v_call: TRBV7-2; cdr3_nt: TGTGCCAGCAGCTTAGATCATAGCAATCAGCCCCAGCATTTT; cdr3_aa: CASSLDHSNQPQHF
d_call: .; clone_size: few; j_call: TRBJ1-5; v_call: TRBV6-4; cdr3_nt: TGTGCCAGCAGTGAGGGAGGATCAAGTCAGCCCCAGCATTTT; cdr3_aa: CASSEGGSSQPQHF
d_call: .; clone_size: .; j_call: TRBJ2-3; v_call: TRBV9; cdr3_nt: TGTGCCAGCAGCGTAGCTAAGAGGGATACGCAGTATTTT; cdr3_aa: CASSVAKRDTQYF
d_call: .; clone_size: once; j_call: TRBJ1-1; v_call: TRBV2; cdr3_nt: TGTGCCAGCAGTGAACAGGGCAGCCCTGAAGCTTTCTTT; cdr3_aa: CASSEQGSPEAFF
d_call: TRBD1; clone_size: .; j_call: TRBJ1-3; v_call: TRBV5-1; cdr3_nt: TGCGCCAGCAGCGTGGGACAGACCTCTGGAAACACCATATATTTT; cdr3_aa: CASSVGQTSGNTIYF
d_call: .; clone_size: .; j_call: TRBJ1-2; v_call: TRBV9; cdr3_nt: TGTGCCAGCAGCCGCCGGGGCGCCGTCTCCCCTTATGGCTACACCTTC; cdr3_aa: CASSRRGAVSPYGYTF
d_call: .; clone_size: .; j_call: TRBJ2-1; v_call: TRBV18; cdr3_nt: TGTGCCAGCTCACCTGAGAGCTCCTACAATGAGCAGTTCTTC; cdr3_aa: CASSPESSYNEQFF
d_call: .; clone_size: .; j_call: TRBJ2-7; v_call: TRBV7-9; cdr3_nt: TGTGCCAGCAGCCTAACACCCACAGGGCCTCTAATATTCTACGAGCAGTACTTC; cdr3_aa: CASSLTPTGPLIFYEQYF
d_call: .; clone_size: .; j_call: TRBJ2-1; v_call: TRBV19; cdr3_nt: TGTGCCAGTAGTGCCAGGGGGGGGGCCTCCTACAATGAGCAGTTCTTC; cdr3_aa: CASSARGGASYNEQFF
d_call: .; clone_size: .; j_call: TRBJ1-1; v_call: TRBV27; cdr3_nt: TGTGCCAGCAGTTTATCACAGGGGAACACTGAAGCTTTCTTT; cdr3_aa: CASSLSQGNTEAFF
d_call: .; clone_size: .; j_call: TRBJ2-7; v_call: TRBV9; cdr3_nt: TGTGCCAGCAGCGTAGTATCCGGGGGAGAGCAGTACTTC; cdr3_aa: CASSVVSGGEQYF
d_call: TRBD2; clone_size: .; j_call: TRBJ2-3; v_call: TRBV5-4; cdr3_nt: TGTGCCAGCAGCTCATATAGCGGGGGGGCTAGCACAGATACGCAGTATTTT; cdr3_aa: CASSSYSGGASTDTQYF
d_call: .; clone_size: .; j_call: TRBJ2-3; v_call: TRBV12-3/TRBV12-4; cdr3_nt: TGTGCCAGCAGTGGGGGCCGCACAGATACGCAGTATTTT; cdr3_aa: CASSGGRTDTQYF
d_call: .; clone_size: .; j_call: TRBJ1-1; v_call: TRBV4-1; cdr3_nt: TGCGCCAGCAGCCGAGCAGACGGGGACACTGAAGCTTTCTTT; cdr3_aa: CASSRADGDTEAFF
d_call: .; clone_size: once; j_call: TRBJ2-3; v_call: TRBV9; cdr3_nt: TGTGCCAGCAGCGTAGGCACAGGGCGAGGCACAGATACGCAGTATTTT; cdr3_aa: CASSVGTGRGTDTQYF